These T cell receptor beta chains were read from a single sample in a study of neurological immune-mediated disorders. MiXCR, run by TCRdb on the 5' RACE reads, gives a single entry per CDR3 protein. This sample has 84,000 or so distinct CDR3 sequences, with over 9% found just once. Input material: PBMCs. All receptors come from a man aged 35 to 55 in good health. CDR3s include the opening cysteine and the closing phenylalanine or tryptophan. The D gene is left open where the match is weak. Clone size, where shown, is once, few, many, or a class for clones that have expanded.

v_call: TRBV3-1; d_call: -; j_call: TRBJ2-2; clone_size: many; cdr3_aa: CASSPLYFSGNTGELFF; cdr3_nt: TGTGCCAGCAGCCCACTCTATTTTAGCGGTAACACCGGGGAGCTGTTTTTT
v_call: TRBV24-1; d_call: TRBD1; j_call: TRBJ1-2; clone_size: many; cdr3_aa: CATSGPGQGYGYTF; cdr3_nt: TGTGCCACCAGTGGTCCGGGACAGGGTTATGGCTACACCTTC
v_call: TRBV5-4; d_call: -; j_call: TRBJ2-6; clone_size: -; cdr3_aa: CASSPPGPGANVLTF; cdr3_nt: TGTGCCAGCAGCCCCCCGGGTCCTGGGGCCAACGTCCTGACTTTC
v_call: TRBV7-9; d_call: -; j_call: TRBJ1-5; clone_size: many; cdr3_aa: CASSAEQDLSNQPQHF; cdr3_nt: TGTGCCAGCAGCGCCGAACAGGACCTTAGCAATCAGCCCCAGCATTTT
v_call: TRBV15; d_call: TRBD2; j_call: TRBJ2-7; clone_size: many; cdr3_aa: CATSSSGLAGAQYF; cdr3_nt: TGTGCCACCAGCAGTTCCGGACTAGCGGGGGCGCAGTACTTC
v_call: TRBV9; d_call: -; j_call: TRBJ1-2; clone_size: many; cdr3_aa: CASSVGAGLTYGYTF; cdr3_nt: TGTGCCAGCAGCGTAGGGGCAGGCTTGACCTATGGCTACACCTTC
v_call: TRBV20-1; d_call: -; j_call: TRBJ2-1; clone_size: many; cdr3_aa: CSARERLVSYNEQFF; cdr3_nt: TGCAGTGCTAGAGAGAGACTAGTTAGCTACAATGAGCAGTTCTTC
v_call: TRBV24-1; d_call: -; j_call: TRBJ2-3; clone_size: many; cdr3_aa: CATSDYMADTQYF; cdr3_nt: TGTGCCACCAGTGATTACATGGCGGATACGCAGTATTTT
v_call: TRBV5-1; d_call: -; j_call: TRBJ2-3; clone_size: many; cdr3_aa: CASSLAGPRTDTQYF; cdr3_nt: TGCGCCAGCAGCTTGGCAGGGCCCCGCACAGATACGCAGTATTTT
v_call: TRBV15; d_call: -; j_call: TRBJ2-4; clone_size: many; cdr3_aa: CATSNRQKNIQYF; cdr3_nt: TGTGCCACCAGCAATCGACAGAAAAACATTCAGTACTTC
v_call: TRBV18; d_call: -; j_call: TRBJ2-3; clone_size: -; cdr3_aa: CVSSPPQGTDTQYF; cdr3_nt: TGTGTCAGCTCACCACCGCAGGGAACAGATACGCAGTATTTT
v_call: TRBV3-1; d_call: -; j_call: TRBJ2-7; clone_size: -; cdr3_aa: CASSQPAAGSDEQYF; cdr3_nt: TGTGCCAGCAGCCAACCCGCGGCGGGGTCCGACGAGCAGTACTTC
v_call: TRBV20-1; d_call: -; j_call: TRBJ1-1; clone_size: many; cdr3_aa: CSARVHGVSQRNTEAFF; cdr3_nt: TGCAGTGCTAGGGTACATGGAGTATCCCAGCGGAACACTGAAGCTTTCTTT
v_call: TRBV2; d_call: -; j_call: TRBJ2-1; clone_size: many; cdr3_aa: CASSETPMGEQFF; cdr3_nt: TGTGCCAGCAGTGAGACCCCCATGGGGGAGCAGTTCTTC
v_call: TRBV5-6; d_call: -; j_call: TRBJ2-2; clone_size: many; cdr3_aa: CVSSLGAYTGELFF; cdr3_nt: TGTGTCAGCAGCTTGGGTGCCTACACCGGGGAGCTGTTTTTT
v_call: TRBV5-1; d_call: -; j_call: TRBJ2-5; clone_size: many; cdr3_aa: CASSLLDQGVEGTQYF; cdr3_nt: TGCGCCAGCAGCTTGCTCGACCAGGGCGTGGAAGGGACCCAGTACTTC
v_call: TRBV6-5; d_call: -; j_call: TRBJ1-2; clone_size: many; cdr3_aa: CASSPEWGGYTF; cdr3_nt: TGTGCCAGCAGCCCGGAGTGGGGAGGCTACACCTTC
v_call: TRBV2; d_call: TRBD1; j_call: TRBJ1-1; clone_size: many; cdr3_aa: CASSVEGTGERTEAFF; cdr3_nt: TGTGCCAGCAGCGTAGAAGGGACAGGGGAACGCACTGAAGCTTTCTTT
v_call: TRBV5-1; d_call: TRBD2; j_call: TRBJ2-1; clone_size: many; cdr3_aa: CASSLAGGFQFF; cdr3_nt: TGCGCCAGCAGCTTGGCCGGGGGGTTCCAATTCTTC
v_call: TRBV4-1; d_call: TRBD1; j_call: TRBJ2-1; clone_size: many; cdr3_aa: CASSQEGGRGEQFF; cdr3_nt: TGCGCCAGCAGCCAAGAAGGGGGCAGGGGGGAGCAGTTCTTC
v_call: TRBV5-1; d_call: TRBD1; j_call: TRBJ2-7; clone_size: many; cdr3_aa: CASSLARTGLWEQYF; cdr3_nt: TGCGCCAGCAGCTTGGCCCGGACAGGGTTGTGGGAGCAGTACTTC
v_call: TRBV11-2; d_call: -; j_call: TRBJ1-6; clone_size: many; cdr3_aa: CASSFNSPLHF; cdr3_nt: TGTGCCAGCAGCTTCAATTCACCCCTCCACTTT